This T cell receptor (beta chain) was recorded in a study of PD-L1 blockade in urothelial cancer. Whole-study context: Samples of blood were analyzed 3 weeks (second dose) and 6 weeks after treatment start. Specimens of blood held a median count of roughly 140,000 T cells.

The repertoire was sequenced with immunoSEQ multiplex PCR; TCRdb's copy has only in-frame clones and lacks some. The table lists about 84,000 clones, 82% of them singletons. This CDR3 comprises 15 residues. The germline V gene has CDR1 MNHEY and CDR2 SMNVEV (reference sequence). V lost 0 bases and J 4 bases, leaving 9 bases between the germline ends. V usage is TRBV27 and J usage is TRBJ1-4; D is uncertain. The TCR originated in a man between 65 and 85 years old with urothelial cancer. The material sequenced was PBMCs, taken around atezolizumab (anti-PD-L1) treatment. CDR3 region: CASSLSPYLNEKLFF. The CDR3 nucleotides read TGTGCCAGCAGTTTATCGCCCTACCTTAATGAAAAACTGTTTTTT.